Below, one T cell receptor beta chain is given with its context. Its antigen is undetermined. The data derive from a study of graft-versus-host responses after intestinal transplantation. Study details: Multivisceral, liver-intestinal, or isolated intestinal transplants were received by the recipients. Study results and caveats: Graft-donor T cell macrochimerism coincided with high graft-versus-host to host-versus-graft clonal ratios in allografts.

The assay was immunoSEQ multiplex PCR, and TCRdb's table has in-frame clones only and misses some. This table holds tens of thousands of clones, 85% to 95% found once. Germline CDR1 reads LNHDA; CDR2 reads SQIVND (reference sequence). The V end lost 4 bases, the J end lost 4 bases, and 10 bases lay between the germline ends. This CDR3 has 14 amino acids. This clonotype was sampled from a human patient who received an intestinal transplant, so some T cells may come from the graft donor. The chain uses TRBV19 and TRBJ1-4, with D uncertain. The sample was PBMCs, taken 750 to 800 days after a first intestinal transplant, on the day of a second. CDR3 nucleotides: TGTGCCAGTAGTACCCTCGAAATTAATGAAAAACTGTTTTTT. Its protein is CASSTLEINEKLFF.